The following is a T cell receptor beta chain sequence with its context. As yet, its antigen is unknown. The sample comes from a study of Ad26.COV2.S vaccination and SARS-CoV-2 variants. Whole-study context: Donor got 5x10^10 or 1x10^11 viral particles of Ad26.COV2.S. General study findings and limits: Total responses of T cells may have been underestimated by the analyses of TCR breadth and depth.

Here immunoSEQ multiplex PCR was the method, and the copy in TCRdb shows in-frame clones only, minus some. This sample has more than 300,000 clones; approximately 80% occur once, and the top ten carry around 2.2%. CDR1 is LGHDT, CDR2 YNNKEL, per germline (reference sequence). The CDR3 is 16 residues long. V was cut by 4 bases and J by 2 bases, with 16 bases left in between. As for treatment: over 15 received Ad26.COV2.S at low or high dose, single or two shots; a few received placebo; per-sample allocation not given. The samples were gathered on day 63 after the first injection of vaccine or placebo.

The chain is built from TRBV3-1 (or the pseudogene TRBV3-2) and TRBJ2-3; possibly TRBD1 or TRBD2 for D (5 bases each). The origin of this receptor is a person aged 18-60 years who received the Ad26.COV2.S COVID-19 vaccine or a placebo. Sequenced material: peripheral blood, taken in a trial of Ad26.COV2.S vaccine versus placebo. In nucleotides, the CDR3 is TGTGCCAGCAGCCCCCGGGGACGGATAGTCACAGATACGCAGTATTTT. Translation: CASSPRGRIVTDTQYF.